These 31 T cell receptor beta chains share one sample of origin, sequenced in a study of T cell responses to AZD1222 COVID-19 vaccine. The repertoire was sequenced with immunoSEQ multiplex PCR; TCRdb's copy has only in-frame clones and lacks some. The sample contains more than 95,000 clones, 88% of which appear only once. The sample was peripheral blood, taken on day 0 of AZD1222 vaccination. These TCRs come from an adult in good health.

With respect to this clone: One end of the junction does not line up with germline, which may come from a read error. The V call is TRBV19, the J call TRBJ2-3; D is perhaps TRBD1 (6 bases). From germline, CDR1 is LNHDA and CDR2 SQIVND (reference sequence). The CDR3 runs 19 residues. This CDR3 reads CASSMSGGVWGIHTDAQYF. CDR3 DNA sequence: TGTGCCAGTAGTATGAGTGGGGGCGTGTGGGGAATTCACACAGATGCGCAGTATTTT.

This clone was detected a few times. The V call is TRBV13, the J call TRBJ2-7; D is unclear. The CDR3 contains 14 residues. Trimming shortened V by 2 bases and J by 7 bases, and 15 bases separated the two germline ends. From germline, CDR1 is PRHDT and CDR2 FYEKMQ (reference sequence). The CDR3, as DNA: TGTGCCAGCAGCTTAAACAGACAATCGCGTGAGCAGTACTTC. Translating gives CASSLNRQSREQYF.

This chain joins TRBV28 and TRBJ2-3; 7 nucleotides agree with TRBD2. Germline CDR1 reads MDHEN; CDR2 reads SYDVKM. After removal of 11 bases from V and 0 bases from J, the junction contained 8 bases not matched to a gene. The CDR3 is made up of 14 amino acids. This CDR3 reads CAGSGGGSTDTQYF. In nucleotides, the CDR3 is TGTGCCGGCTCTGGGGGGGGAAGCACAGATACGCAGTATTTT.

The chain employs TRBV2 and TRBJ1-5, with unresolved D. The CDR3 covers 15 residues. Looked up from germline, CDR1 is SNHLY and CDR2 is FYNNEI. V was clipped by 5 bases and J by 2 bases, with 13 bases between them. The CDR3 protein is CASSLDRFGNQPQHF. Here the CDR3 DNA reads TGTGCCAGCAGTCTTGACCGGTTTGGCAATCAGCCCCAGCATTTT. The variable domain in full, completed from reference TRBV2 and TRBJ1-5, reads EPEVTQTPSHQVTQMGQEVILRCVPISNHLYFYWYRQILGQKVEFLVSFYNNEISEKSEIFDDQFSVERPDGSNFTLKIRSTKLEDSAMYFCASSLDRFGNQPQHFGDGTRLSIL.

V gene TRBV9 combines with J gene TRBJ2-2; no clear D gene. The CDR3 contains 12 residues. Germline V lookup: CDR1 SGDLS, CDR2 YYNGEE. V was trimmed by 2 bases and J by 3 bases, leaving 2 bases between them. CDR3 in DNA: TGTGCCAGCAGCGTTCACACCGGGGAGCTGTTTTTT. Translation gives CASSVHTGELFF.

The CDR3 nucleotides are TGTGCCAGCAGCGTAGGACCGCAATCATGGAATGAGCAGTTCTTC. It codes for CASSVGPQSWNEQFF. The chain is built from TRBV11-3 and TRBJ2-1; D unclear. V lost 5 bases to trimming and J lost 7 bases, with 18 bases between them. Germline V gene sequence: CDR1 SGHNT, CDR2 YENEEA. The CDR3 covers 15 residues.

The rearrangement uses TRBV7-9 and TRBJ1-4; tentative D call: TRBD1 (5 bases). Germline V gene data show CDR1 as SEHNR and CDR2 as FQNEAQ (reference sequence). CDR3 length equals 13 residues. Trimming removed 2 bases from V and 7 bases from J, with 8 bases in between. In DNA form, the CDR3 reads TGTGCCAGCAGCTTACCAGACAGTGAAAAACTGTTTTTT. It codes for CASSLPDSEKLFF.

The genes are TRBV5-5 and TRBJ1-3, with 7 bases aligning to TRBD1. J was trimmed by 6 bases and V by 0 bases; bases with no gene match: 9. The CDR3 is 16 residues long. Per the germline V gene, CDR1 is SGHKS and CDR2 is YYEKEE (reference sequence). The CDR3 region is CASSLGLQGSENTIYF. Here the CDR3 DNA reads TGTGCCAGCAGCTTGGGGTTACAGGGGTCGGAAAACACCATATATTTT. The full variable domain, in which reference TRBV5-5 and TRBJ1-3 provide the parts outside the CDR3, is DAGVTQSPTHLIKTRGQQVTLRCSPISGHKSVSWYQQVLGQGPQFIFQYYEKEERGRGNFPDRFSARQFPNYSSELNVNALLLGDSALYLCASSLGLQGSENTIYFGEGSWLTVV.

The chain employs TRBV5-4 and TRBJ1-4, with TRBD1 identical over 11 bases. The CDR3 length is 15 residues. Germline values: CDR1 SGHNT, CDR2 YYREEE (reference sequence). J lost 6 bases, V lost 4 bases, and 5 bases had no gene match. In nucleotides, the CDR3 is TGTGCCAGCAGCCGCCGGGGACAGGGGGATGAAAAACTGTTTTTT. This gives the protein CASSRRGQGDEKLFF.

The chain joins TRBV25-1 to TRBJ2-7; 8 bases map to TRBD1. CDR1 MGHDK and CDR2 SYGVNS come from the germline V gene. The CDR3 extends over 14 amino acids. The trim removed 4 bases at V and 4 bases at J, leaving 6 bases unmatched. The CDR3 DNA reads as TGTGCCAGCAGTGTTCAGGGGGCGTCGTACGAGCAGTACTTC. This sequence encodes CASSVQGASYEQYF.

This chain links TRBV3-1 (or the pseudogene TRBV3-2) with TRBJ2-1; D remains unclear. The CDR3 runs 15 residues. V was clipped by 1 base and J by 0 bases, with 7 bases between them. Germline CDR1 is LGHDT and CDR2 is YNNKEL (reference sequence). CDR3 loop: CASSQVRSSYNEQFF. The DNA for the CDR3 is TGTGCCAGCAGCCAAGTCCGTAGCTCCTACAATGAGCAGTTCTTC.

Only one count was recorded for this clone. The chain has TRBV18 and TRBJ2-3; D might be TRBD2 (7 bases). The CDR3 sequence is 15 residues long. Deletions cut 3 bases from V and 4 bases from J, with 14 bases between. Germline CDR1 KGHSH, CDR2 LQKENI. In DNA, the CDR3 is TGTGCCAGCTCACCCGCGCAGGGGAGGGCAGATACGCAGTATTTT. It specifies CASSPAQGRADTQYF.

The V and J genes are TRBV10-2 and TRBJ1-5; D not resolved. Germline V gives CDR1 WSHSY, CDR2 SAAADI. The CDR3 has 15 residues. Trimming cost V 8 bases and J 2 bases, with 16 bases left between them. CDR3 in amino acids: CASGDFLWGNQPQHF. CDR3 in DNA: TGCGCCAGCGGAGATTTTCTCTGGGGCAATCAGCCCCAGCATTTT.

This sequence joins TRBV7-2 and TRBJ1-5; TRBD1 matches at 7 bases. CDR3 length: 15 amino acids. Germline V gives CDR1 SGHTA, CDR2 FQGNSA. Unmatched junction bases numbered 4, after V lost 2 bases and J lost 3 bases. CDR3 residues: CASSLWTGPNQPQHF. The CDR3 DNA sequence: TGTGCCAGCAGCTTATGGACAGGACCCAATCAGCCCCAGCATTTT.

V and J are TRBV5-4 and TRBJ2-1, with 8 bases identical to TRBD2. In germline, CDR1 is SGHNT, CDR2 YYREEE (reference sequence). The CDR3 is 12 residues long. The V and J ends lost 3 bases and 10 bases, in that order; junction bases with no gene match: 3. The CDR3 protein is CASSSGTREQFF. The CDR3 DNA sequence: TGTGCCAGCAGCTCAGGGACTAGAGAGCAGTTCTTC.

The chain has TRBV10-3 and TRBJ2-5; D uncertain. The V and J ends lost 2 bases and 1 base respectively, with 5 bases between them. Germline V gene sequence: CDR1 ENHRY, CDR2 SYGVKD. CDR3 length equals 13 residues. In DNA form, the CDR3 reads TGTGCCATCAGTGAGGGGTCCCAAGAGACCCAGTACTTC. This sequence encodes CAISEGSQETQYF.

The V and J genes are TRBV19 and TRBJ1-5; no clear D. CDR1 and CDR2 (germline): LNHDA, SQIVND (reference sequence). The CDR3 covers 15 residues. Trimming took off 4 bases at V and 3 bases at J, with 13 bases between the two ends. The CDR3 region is CASSTRTASNQPQHF. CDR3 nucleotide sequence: TGTGCCAGTAGTACGCGAACAGCCTCCAATCAGCCCCAGCATTTT.

The CDR3 reads CASSPVAAASYNEQFF. The CDR3 nucleotides read TGTGCCAGCAGTCCCGTAGCGGCGGCCTCCTACAATGAGCAGTTCTTC. The chain has TRBV28 and TRBJ2-1; D might be TRBD2 (6 bases). V dropped 5 bases and J dropped 0 bases, with 14 bases sitting between them. The CDR3 has 16 residues. Germline CDR1 reads MDHEN; CDR2 reads SYDVKM.

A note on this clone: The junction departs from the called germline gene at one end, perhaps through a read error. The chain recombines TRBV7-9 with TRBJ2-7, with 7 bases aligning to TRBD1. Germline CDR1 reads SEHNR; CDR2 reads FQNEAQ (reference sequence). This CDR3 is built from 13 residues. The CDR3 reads CASSAGTASTENF. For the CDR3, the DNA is TGTGCCAGCAGCGCCGGGACAGCCTCCACCGAAAACTTC.

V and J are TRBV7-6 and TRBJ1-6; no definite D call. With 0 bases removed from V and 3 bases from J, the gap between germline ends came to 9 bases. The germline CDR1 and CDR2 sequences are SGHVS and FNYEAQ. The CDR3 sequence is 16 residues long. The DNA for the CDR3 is TGTGCCAGCAGCTTAGCGGGGATAGGCTATAATTCACCCCTCCACTTT. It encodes CASSLAGIGYNSPLHF.

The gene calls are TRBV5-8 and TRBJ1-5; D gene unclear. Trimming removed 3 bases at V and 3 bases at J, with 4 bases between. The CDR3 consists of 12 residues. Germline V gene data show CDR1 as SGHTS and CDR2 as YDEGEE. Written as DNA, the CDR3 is TGTGCCAGCAGCTCCGACAATCAGCCCCAGCATTTT. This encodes CASSSDNQPQHF.

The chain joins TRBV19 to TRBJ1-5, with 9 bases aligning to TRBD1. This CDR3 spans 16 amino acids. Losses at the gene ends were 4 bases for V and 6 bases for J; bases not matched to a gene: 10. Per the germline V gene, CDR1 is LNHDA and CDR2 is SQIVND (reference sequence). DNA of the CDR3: TGTGCCAGTAGTAGCGGGACAGGGTATCTCCGTCAGCCCCAGCATTTT. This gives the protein CASSSGTGYLRQPQHF.

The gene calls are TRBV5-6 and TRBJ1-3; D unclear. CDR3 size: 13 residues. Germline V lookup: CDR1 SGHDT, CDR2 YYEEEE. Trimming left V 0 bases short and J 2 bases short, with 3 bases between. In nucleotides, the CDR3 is TGTGCCAGCAGCTTGGAGGCTGGAAACACCATATATTTT. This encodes CASSLEAGNTIYF. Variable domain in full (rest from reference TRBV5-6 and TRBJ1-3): DAGVTQSPTHLIKTRGQQVTLRCSPKSGHDTVSWYQQALGQGPQFIFQYYEEEERQRGNFPDRFSGHQFPNYSSELNVNALLLGDSALYLCASSLEAGNTIYFGEGSWLTVV.

The CDR3 bases are TGTGCCATCACCAATAGCGGGATCGGCCGCAATGAGCAGTTCTTC. As protein: CAITNSGIGRNEQFF. The chain couples TRBV10-3 to TRBJ2-1; 8 nucleotides line up with TRBD2. Per the germline V gene, CDR1 is ENHRY and CDR2 is SYGVKD. CDR3 length equals 15 residues. V lost 7 bases and J lost 6; bases outside the gene matches: 11.

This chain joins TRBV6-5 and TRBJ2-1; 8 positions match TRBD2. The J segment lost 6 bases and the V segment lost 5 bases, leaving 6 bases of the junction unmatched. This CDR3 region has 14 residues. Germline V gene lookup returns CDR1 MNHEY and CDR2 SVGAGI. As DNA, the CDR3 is TGTGCCAGCAGTCTGACCGGGGGGGGCAATGAGCAGTTCTTC. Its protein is CASSLTGGGNEQFF.

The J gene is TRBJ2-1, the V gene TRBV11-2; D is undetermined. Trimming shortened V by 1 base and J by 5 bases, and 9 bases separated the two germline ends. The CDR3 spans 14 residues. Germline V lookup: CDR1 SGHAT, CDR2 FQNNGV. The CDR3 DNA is TGTGCCAGCAGCTTAGGTCCTAAGGACAATGAGCAGTTCTTC. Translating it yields CASSLGPKDNEQFF.

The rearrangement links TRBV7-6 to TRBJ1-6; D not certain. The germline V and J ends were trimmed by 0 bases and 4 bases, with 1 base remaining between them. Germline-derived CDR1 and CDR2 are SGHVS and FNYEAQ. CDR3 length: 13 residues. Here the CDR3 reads CASSLAYNSPLHF. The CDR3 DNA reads TGTGCCAGCAGCTTAGCTTATAATTCACCCCTCCACTTT.

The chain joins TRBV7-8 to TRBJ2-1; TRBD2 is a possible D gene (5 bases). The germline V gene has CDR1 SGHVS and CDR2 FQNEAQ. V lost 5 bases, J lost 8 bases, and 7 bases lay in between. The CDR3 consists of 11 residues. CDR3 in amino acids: CASSPSYEQFF. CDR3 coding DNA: TGTGCCAGCAGCCCTAGCTATGAGCAGTTCTTC.

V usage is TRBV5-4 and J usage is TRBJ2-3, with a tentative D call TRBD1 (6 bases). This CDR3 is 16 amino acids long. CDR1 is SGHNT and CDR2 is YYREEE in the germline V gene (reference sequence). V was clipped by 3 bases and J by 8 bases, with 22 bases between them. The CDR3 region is CASSSEPKTGSGTQYF. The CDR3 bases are TGTGCCAGCAGCTCAGAACCAAAAACAGGGTCAGGTACGCAGTATTTT. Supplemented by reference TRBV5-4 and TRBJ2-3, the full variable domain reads ETGVTQSPTHLIKTRGQQVTLRCSSQSGHNTVSWYQQALGQGPQFIFQYYREEENGRGNFPPRFSGLQFPNYSSELNVNALELDDSALYLCASSSEPKTGSGTQYFGPGTRLTVL.

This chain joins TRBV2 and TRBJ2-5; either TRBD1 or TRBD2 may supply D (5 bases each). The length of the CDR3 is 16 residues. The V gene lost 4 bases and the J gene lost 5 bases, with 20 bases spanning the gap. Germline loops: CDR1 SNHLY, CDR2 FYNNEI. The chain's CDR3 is CASSGGWGAPRETQYF. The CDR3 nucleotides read TGTGCCAGCAGTGGGGGGTGGGGCGCCCCAAGGGAGACCCAGTACTTC.

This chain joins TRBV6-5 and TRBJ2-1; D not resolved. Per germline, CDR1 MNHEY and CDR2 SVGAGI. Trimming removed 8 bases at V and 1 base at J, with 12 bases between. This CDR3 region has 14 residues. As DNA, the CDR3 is TGTGCCAGCCTGCCCCGTGAATCCTACAATGAGCAGTTCTTC. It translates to CASLPRESYNEQFF.